This T cell receptor beta chain was recovered during a study of shared clonotypes between healthy human individuals. TCRdb keeps only in-frame clones here, not all; method: immunoSEQ multiplex PCR. Among 1,400,000 or so clones listed, around 98.5% were seen once. Sequencing was done on a sample of naive CD4+ T cells sorted from blood. Subset here: CD45RA+ positively selected. The clonotype comes from a man aged 25 to 45 in good health.

The CDR3 is CASSFGSDQPQHF. CDR3 coding DNA: TGTGCCAGCAGTTTCGGTTCGGATCAGCCCCAGCATTTT. The V call is TRBV28, the J call TRBJ1-5; D not certain. V shed 3 bases and J shed 5 bases, with 8 bases lying between them. The length of the CDR3 is 13 residues. CDR1 and CDR2 from the germline V gene are MDHEN and SYDVKM. Supplemented by reference TRBV28 and TRBJ1-5, the full variable domain reads DVKVTQSSRYLVKRTGEKVFLECVQDMDHENMFWYRQDPGLGLRLIYFSYDVKMKEKGDIPEGYSVSREKKERFSLILESASTNQTSMYLCASSFGSDQPQHFGDGTRLSIL.